The entry that follows covers one T cell receptor beta chain sequence. The target antigen is unknown. V was trimmed by 6 bases and J by 1 base, leaving 13 bases between them. CDR3 length equals 14 residues. Germline V gene sequence: CDR1 SGHRS, CDR2 YFSETQ. This sample is drawn from a study of shared clonotypes between healthy human individuals. Once extracted for a subset, genomic DNA was divided evenly among several immunoSEQ plates. Assay used: immunoSEQ multiplex PCR; TCRdb lists only in-frame clones, some missing. The sample shows fewer than 1.8 million clones, approximately 98.5% of them seen only once. Study outcomes and limitations: Between several donors, naive CD4 clonotypes were shared at a level of approximately 5%. Non-shared clonotypes had lower generation probabilities than those shared by all four donors.

The sequence was collected from a man aged 25 to 40 in good health. The chain joins TRBV5-1 to TRBJ2-5; possible D gene TRBD1, 6 bases. Sequencing used naive CD4+ T cells sorted from blood. Sample subset: CD45RA+ positively selected. CDR3 region: CASTRTGSQETQYF. CDR3 DNA: TGCGCCAGCACCCGAACAGGGTCCCAAGAGACCCAGTACTTC. The entire variable domain, with the rest obtained from reference TRBV5-1 and TRBJ2-5, is as follows: KAGVTQTPRYLIKTRGQQVTLSCSPISGHRSVSWYQQTPGQGLQFLFEYFSETQRNKGNFPGRFSGRQFSNSRSEMNVSTLELGDSALYLCASTRTGSQETQYFGPGTRLLVL.